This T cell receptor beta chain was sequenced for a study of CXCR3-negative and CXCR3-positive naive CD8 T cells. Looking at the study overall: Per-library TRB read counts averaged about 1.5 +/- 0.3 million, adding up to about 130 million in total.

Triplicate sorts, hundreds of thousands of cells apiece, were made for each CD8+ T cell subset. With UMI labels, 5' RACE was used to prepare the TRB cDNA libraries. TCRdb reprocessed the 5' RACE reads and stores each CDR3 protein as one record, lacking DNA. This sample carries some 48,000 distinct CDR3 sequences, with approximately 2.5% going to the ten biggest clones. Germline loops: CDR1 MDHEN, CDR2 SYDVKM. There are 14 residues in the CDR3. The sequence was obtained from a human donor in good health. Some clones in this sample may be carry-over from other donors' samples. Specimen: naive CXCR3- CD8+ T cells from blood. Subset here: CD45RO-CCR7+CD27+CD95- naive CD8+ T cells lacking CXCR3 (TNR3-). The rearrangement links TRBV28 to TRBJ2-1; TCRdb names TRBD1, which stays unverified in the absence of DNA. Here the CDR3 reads CASTPGGEYNEQFF.